Listed here are 17 T cell receptor beta chains from one sample, sequenced in a study of graft-versus-host responses after intestinal transplantation. Antigens for these TCRs are unknown. The method was immunoSEQ multiplex PCR; TCRdb's version includes in-frame clones alone and lacks a portion of them. The sample holds about 39,000 clones, roughly 93% seen once. The starting material was unstimulated CD8+ T cells sorted from spleen or lymph node cells, obtained before transplant. The source of these receptors is a human donor who was the organ donor for an intestinal transplant.

V is TRBV4-2 and J is TRBJ1-1; unclear D gene. Germline V gene data show CDR1 as LGHNA and CDR2 as YNFKEQ. The CDR3 contains 12 residues. Trimming pared 2 bases from V and 7 bases from J, leaving 8 bases between. The CDR3 DNA reads as TGTGCCAGCAGCCAAACGCAGAGTGAAGCTTTCTTT. It specifies CASSQTQSEAFF.

As for this clone: The sample has other DNA sequences that encode this CDR3 too. The chain is built from TRBV5-1 and TRBJ1-1; tentatively, D is TRBD1 (6 bases). V shed 4 bases and J shed 5 bases, with 15 bases lying between them. Germline-derived CDR1 and CDR2 are SGHRS and YFSETQ. The CDR3 sequence is 14 residues long. The CDR3 sequence: CASSPRGGLTEAFF. The CDR3 DNA reads TGCGCCAGCAGCCCGAGGGGGGGTCTAACTGAAGCTTTCTTT. Full variable domain (remainder filled in from reference TRBV5-1 and TRBJ1-1): KAGVTQTPRYLIKTRGQQVTLSCSPISGHRSVSWYQQTPGQGLQFLFEYFSETQRNKGNFPGRFSGRQFSNSRSEMNVSTLELGDSALYLCASSPRGGLTEAFFGQGTRLTVV.

The CDR3 DNA reads TGTGCCAGCAGCGTATTAGGATGGACTAGCGCTGTGGAAGATACGCAGTATTTT. This sequence encodes CASSVLGWTSAVEDTQYF. This chain connects TRBV9 to TRBJ2-3; TRBD2 agrees at 9 bases. The CDR3 runs 18 residues. Germline CDR1 is SGDLS and CDR2 is YYNGEE. V lost 1 base and J lost 5; bases outside the gene matches: 14.

The CDR3 DNA reads TGTGCCAGCAGCCCAATGACGGGACTAGCGGCCAAAAGCTCCTACAATGAGCAGTTCTTC. This gives the protein CASSPMTGLAAKSSYNEQFF. The chain recombines TRBV11-3 with TRBJ2-1; 11 bases map to TRBD2. Trimming at V came to 5 bases and at J to 0 bases, leaving 15 bases not matched to a gene. Per the germline V gene, CDR1 is SGHNT and CDR2 is YENEEA. This CDR3 is 20 amino acids long.

The chain uses TRBV4-1 and TRBJ2-7, with D perhaps matching TRBD1 or TRBD2 (5 bases each). CDR3 length equals 14 residues. Between the trimmed V and J ends, which lost 2 bases and 2 bases, there was a span of 10 bases. Looked up from germline, CDR1 is MGHRA and CDR2 is YSYEKL. CDR3 in DNA: TGCGCCAGCAGCCAATCGGGGACCACCTACGAGCAGTACTTC. This encodes CASSQSGTTYEQYF.

This chain joins TRBV27 and TRBJ2-1; the D gene is possibly TRBD2 (6 bases). CDR1 is MNHEY and CDR2 is SMNVEV in the germline V gene (reference sequence). The CDR3 is 14 residues long. Trimming cost V 4 bases and J 5 bases, with 12 bases left between them. Here the CDR3 reads CASSSSTSNNEQFF. The CDR3 bases are TGTGCCAGCAGTTCCTCGACTAGTAACAATGAGCAGTTCTTC.

The V and J genes are TRBV5-1 and TRBJ1-2; D unclear. V dropped 1 base and J dropped 0 bases, with 13 bases sitting between them. This CDR3 has 16 residues. Germline lookup yields CDR1 SGHRS and CDR2 YFSETQ. CDR3 in DNA: TGCGCCAGCAGCTTGTATCCCTCCGGGTCTAACTATGGCTACACCTTC. It translates to CASSLYPSGSNYGYTF.

V and J are TRBV7-2 and TRBJ2-3; D unresolved. Germline CDR1 is SGHTA and CDR2 is FQGNSA. V was clipped by 5 bases and J by 2 bases, with 23 bases between them. The length of the CDR3 is 18 residues. The DNA for the CDR3 is TGTGCCAGCAGCCCTCCCACAATACGTCCGGACCTCACAGATACGCAGTATTTT. Its translation is CASSPPTIRPDLTDTQYF.

The chain uses TRBV7-3 and TRBJ2-1; 12 bases agree with TRBD2. CDR1 and CDR2 (germline): SGHTA, FQGTGA. The CDR3 is 14 amino acids. After removal of 5 bases from V and 9 bases from J, the junction contained 5 bases not matched to a gene. The CDR3 DNA reads as TGTGCCAGCAGCGTACTAGCGGGAGGTGCTGAGCAGTTCTTC. Amino acid sequence: CASSVLAGGAEQFF. Filled out from reference TRBV7-3 and TRBJ2-1, the complete variable domain reads GAGVSQTPSNKVTEKGKYVELRCDPISGHTALYWYRQSLGQGPEFLIYFQGTGAADDSGLPNDRFFAVRPEGSVSTLKIQRTERGDSAVYLCASSVLAGGAEQFFGPGTRLTVL.

The chain has TRBV5-1 and TRBJ2-2, with 11 bases that match TRBD2. With 4 bases clipped from V and 5 bases from J, the junction kept 16 bases outside the gene matches. This CDR3 has 19 amino acids. Germline V gene sequence: CDR1 SGHRS, CDR2 YFSETQ. This chain's CDR3 is CASSVNFPSSGRSTGELFF. The CDR3, as DNA: TGCGCCAGCAGCGTAAACTTTCCCTCTAGCGGGAGGTCGACCGGGGAGCTGTTTTTT.

The chain joins TRBV11-2 to TRBJ2-3; no clear D gene. The CDR3 has 15 residues. Deletions cut 1 base from V and 4 bases from J, with 12 bases between. CDR1 and CDR2 (germline): SGHAT, FQNNGV. The CDR3: CASSLAGPSPDTQYF. In nucleotides, the CDR3 is TGTGCCAGCAGCTTAGCGGGCCCCTCCCCAGATACGCAGTATTTT.

This clone has just a few counts. The rearrangement links TRBV10-3 to TRBJ1-2; possible D gene TRBD1, 5 bases. The CDR3 covers 13 residues. Germline-derived CDR1 and CDR2 are ENHRY and SYGVKD. Trimming removed 2 bases from V and 4 bases from J, with 8 bases in between. The CDR3 DNA reads as TGTGCCATCAGTGAGCCCGGGGCCTATGGCTACACCTTC. This codes for CAISEPGAYGYTF.

J is TRBJ2-6 and V is TRBV4-3, with a possible D match to TRBD1 (5 bases). With 2 bases removed from V and 0 bases from J, the gap between germline ends came to 11 bases. The germline V gene encodes CDR1 LGHNA and CDR2 YSLEER. The CDR3 runs to 17 residues. The CDR3 sequence is CASSQNTGYSGANVLTF. The CDR3 coding sequence is TGCGCCAGCAGCCAAAATACAGGCTACTCTGGGGCCAACGTCCTGACTTTC.

This clone was counted a single time. The chain couples TRBV7-9 to TRBJ2-7; D is unclear. Germline CDR1 is SEHNR and CDR2 is FQNEAQ (reference sequence). V dropped 3 bases and J dropped 2 bases, with 5 bases sitting between them. The CDR3 loop spans 12 amino acids. The CDR3 DNA reads TGTGCCAGCAGCTTGAGTACCTACGAGCAGTACTTC. The encoded protein is CASSLSTYEQYF.

For the CDR3, the DNA is TGTGCCAGCGGAGATAGCGGCTCCTACAATGAGCAGTTCTTC. It translates to CASGDSGSYNEQFF. The V gene is TRBV4-2, the J gene TRBJ2-1; possibly TRBD2 for D (6 bases). The CDR3 sequence is 14 residues long. CDR1 and CDR2 from the germline V gene are LGHNA and YNFKEQ. The V gene lost 8 bases and the J gene lost 0 bases, with 11 bases spanning the gap.

The V and J genes are TRBV27 and TRBJ2-3; 15 nucleotides match TRBD2. There are 17 residues in the CDR3. After removal of 6 bases from V and 1 base from J, the junction contained 5 bases not matched to a gene. CDR1 MNHEY and CDR2 SMNVEV come from the germline V gene (reference sequence). DNA for the CDR3: TGTGCCAGCAGCTGGACTAGCGGGAGGGCCGGCACAGATACGCAGTATTTT. Translating it yields CASSWTSGRAGTDTQYF.

The V call is TRBV27, the J call TRBJ2-1, with D maybe TRBD2 (6 bases). Trimming took off 4 bases at V and 7 bases at J, with 20 bases between the two ends. Germline V gene data show CDR1 as MNHEY and CDR2 as SMNVEV (reference sequence). This CDR3 comprises 16 residues. CDR3 in DNA: TGTGCCAGCAGTTCCCCTACTAGCCCGCGGGGAAATGAGCAGTTCTTC. Translation: CASSSPTSPRGNEQFF.